The clone carrying this T cell receptor beta chain was seen a handful of times. These data are taken from a study of T-cell memory formation after mild COVID-19. TCRdb ran MiXCR on the 5' RACE reads and lists one entry per CDR3 protein. The repertoire holds about 350,000 distinct CDR3 sequences, around 15% seen once, with 22% in the top ten. Between the trimmed V and J ends, which lost 3 bases and 1 base, there was a span of 6 bases. Per the germline V gene, CDR1 is MNHEY and CDR2 is SMNVEV (reference sequence). The CDR3 totals 14 residues. The chain has TRBV27 and TRBJ1-4; D call uncertain. The receptor's source is a man aged 18-30 years who had mild COVID-19 (a few samples of this study predate the infection). Cell type and time point are not known. The sequencing sample was made of PBMCs or a T cell subset sorted from them (not recorded which). CDR3 nucleotides: TGTGCCAGCAGTTTTACGGTAACTAATGAAAAACTGTTTTTT. This gives the protein CASSFTVTNEKLFF.